This T cell receptor (beta chain) was recorded in a study of T cell changes during pregnancy in multiple sclerosis. Clones were read by immunoSEQ multiplex PCR, and TCRdb kept only the in-frame ones, dropping some. Of 56,000 or so clones in the sample, approximately 86% were seen once. The CDR3 consists of 15 residues. With 5 bases clipped from V and 7 bases from J, the junction kept 13 bases outside the gene matches. Germline V gene data show CDR1 as SGHAT and CDR2 as FQNNGV. The source material was CD4+ T cells from peripheral blood mononuclear cells, sampled in the third trimester of pregnancy. This clonotype was sampled from a female donor with multiple sclerosis, enrolled in a pregnancy study. This chain joins TRBV11-2 and TRBJ1-1; 7 nucleotides match TRBD1. CDR3 sequence (DNA): TGTGCCAGCAGCGCAAGACAGGGACGACTCGATGAAGCTTTCTTT. Its translation: CASSARQGRLDEAFF. Full variable domain (rest looked up from reference TRBV11-2 and TRBJ1-1): EAGVAQSPRYKIIEKRQSVAFWCNPISGHATLYWYQQILGQGPKLLIQFQNNGVVDDSQLPKDRFSAERLKGVDSTLKIQPAKLEDSAVYLCASSARQGRLDEAFFGQGTRLTVV.